A selection of T cell receptor beta chains follows, all from one sample in a study of blood T cell repertoires in COVID-19. TCRdb's copy holds only in-frame clones and misses some; the assay was immunoSEQ multiplex PCR. The sample yields 100,000 to 150,000 clones, about 83% seen once. Sequencing used peripheral blood. Receptors originate from a man in his 70s with acute or convalescent COVID-19. CDR3s include the opening cysteine and the closing phenylalanine or tryptophan. The D gene is left open where the match is weak. Clone size appears in some rows only: once, few, many, or a class for an expanded clone.

size: NA; J: TRBJ2-3; V: TRBV2; D: TRBD2; DNA: TGTGCCAGCAGTCTCGGTTTTTTGAGCGGGAGGGGGAATCCTGATACGCAGTATTTT; CDR3: CASSLGFLSGRGNPDTQYF
size: NA; J: TRBJ2-5; V: TRBV15; D: NA; DNA: TGTGCCACCAGCAGCCGACAGATACAAGAGACCCAGTACTTC; CDR3: CATSSRQIQETQYF
size: NA; J: TRBJ2-2; V: TRBV19; D: TRBD1; DNA: TGTGCCAGTAGTCGCGGGACAGGGGGCGCTGGGACCGGGGAGCTGTTTTTT; CDR3: CASSRGTGGAGTGELFF
size: NA; J: TRBJ1-2; V: TRBV19; D: TRBD1; DNA: TGTGCCAGTAGTAGCCCTCCGGGACAGGGGAGTCTTCGGTATGGCTACACCTTC; CDR3: CASSSPPGQGSLRYGYTF
size: NA; J: TRBJ2-7; V: TRBV20-1; D: TRBD1; DNA: TGCAGTGCTAGTGGGCGACAGGGGGTCTACGAGCAGTACTTC; CDR3: CSASGRQGVYEQYF
size: NA; J: TRBJ1-2; V: TRBV9; D: NA; DNA: TGTGCCAGCTCCCCAGGGAATGGTGACTATGGCTACACCTTC; CDR3: CASSPGNGDYGYTF
size: NA; J: TRBJ2-5; V: TRBV7-2; D: TRBD1; DNA: TGTGCCAGCAGCTCCAACAGGGGCAGAGAGACCCAGTACTTC; CDR3: CASSSNRGRETQYF
size: NA; J: TRBJ1-3; V: TRBV2; D: NA; DNA: TGTGCCAGCAGCTCCCCGATAGACTCTGGAAACACCATATATTTT; CDR3: CASSSPIDSGNTIYF
size: few; J: TRBJ2-1; V: TRBV4-1; D: NA; DNA: TGCGCCAGCAGCCTACCGGAGACCAACAATGAGCAGTTCTTC; CDR3: CASSLPETNNEQFF
size: NA; J: TRBJ2-3; V: TRBV5-4; D: TRBD2; DNA: TGTGCCAGCAGCCGAGGTCTGGGGACTAGCGGCACAGATACGCAGTATTTT; CDR3: CASSRGLGTSGTDTQYF
size: NA; J: TRBJ1-2; V: TRBV27; D: TRBD1; DNA: TGTGCCAGCAGTTTCTACACAGGGGCCGGTGTCAGCTATGGCTACACCTTC; CDR3: CASSFYTGAGVSYGYTF